A selection of T cell receptor beta chains follows, all from one sample in a study of T-cell reconstitution after alpha-beta-depleted transplantation in children. TCRdb re-derived calls from the PCR reads in MiXCR, one entry per CDR3 protein. The top ten hold around 4.5% of the sample, which has about 400,000 distinct CDR3 sequences, approximately 12% seen once. The sample in question was PBMCs, obtained from the stem cell graft. These receptors were obtained from a human donor who donated a stem cell graft to a child with Fanconi anemia. The CDR3 runs from the conserved cysteine through the conserved F or W. A clone size is listed for some rows: how often the clone was seen (once, few, many), or a class if it is expanded.

CARARGATNEQFF,once,TRBV5-5
CAGSNSGANVLTF,NA,TRBV2
CASSPARENTEAFF,NA,TRBV18
CASSLDVQPQHF,many,TRBV7-9
CASSLQSMNYGYTF,few,TRBV5-1
CASSEQQETQYF,many,TRBV2
CASNLQGAGNQPQHF,few,TRBV28
CSGNDSPNQPQHF,NA,TRBV20-1
CASSQDPVSNQPQHF,many,TRBV4-3
CASSQAGYQPQHF,NA,TRBV7-2
CASLHENSPLHF,few,TRBV28
CASSLAVFNKLFF,many,TRBV12-3/TRBV12-4
CAWSVNGDTTDTQYF,NA,TRBV30
CASRDQGAKETQYF,few,TRBV5-1
CASAISGTGAGTEAFF,NA,TRBV18
CASRPDTSYEQYF,many,TRBV12-3/TRBV12-4
CASSEGGSSYNEQFF,many,TRBV10-1
CASRIQGAIGEQFF,few,TRBV2
CASSSLDRWNTGELFF,NA,TRBV5-6
CASSLQGLLYNEQFF,few,TRBV5-5
CASAPLADQETQYF,few,TRBV6-1
CASSDLRGSTNEKLFF,many,TRBV6-1
CAILDRGRGEQYF,NA,TRBV5-4
CASSFVRGNNQPQHF,few,TRBV28
CASSVSGMRETQYF,few,TRBV9
CASSLLGQSGYTF,many,TRBV5-1
CASSFWGWAEAFF,many,TRBV12-3/TRBV12-4
CASSQDGGALGTGELFF,NA,TRBV4-1
CASSRMPGGTEAFF,few,TRBV5-1
CATSRDIGTYEQYF,many,TRBV15
CASRTRMNTEAFF,many,TRBV28
CASSLVPRGRRAEQYF,many,TRBV7-2
CASSLDNDYEQYF,few,TRBV7-2
CASSRGGTGYNEQYF,NA,TRBV12-3/TRBV12-4
CSARARRGDLTDTQYF,few,TRBV29-1
CASSLAGQTNYGYTF,few,TRBV7-2
CSARKPGQRTQPQHF,few,TRBV20-1
CASSYSGLAGLQETQYF,few,TRBV6-5
CSARVEHSPNSPLHF,few,TRBV20-1
CASSEQPTGRVNGYTF,few,TRBV2
CAISEWVGTSSNEQFF,NA,TRBV10-3
CASSPRSPDTQYF,few,TRBV9
CSARPLTLDQPQHF,NA,TRBV20-1
CASSLRTGVVDNEQFF,many,TRBV18
CASSEFEGRSYGYTF,few,TRBV6-1
CASTLQGARDSPLHF,few,TRBV5-1
CSAHRSGRTDTQYF,NA,TRBV20-1
CASRKTGSGGYTF,NA,TRBV6-6